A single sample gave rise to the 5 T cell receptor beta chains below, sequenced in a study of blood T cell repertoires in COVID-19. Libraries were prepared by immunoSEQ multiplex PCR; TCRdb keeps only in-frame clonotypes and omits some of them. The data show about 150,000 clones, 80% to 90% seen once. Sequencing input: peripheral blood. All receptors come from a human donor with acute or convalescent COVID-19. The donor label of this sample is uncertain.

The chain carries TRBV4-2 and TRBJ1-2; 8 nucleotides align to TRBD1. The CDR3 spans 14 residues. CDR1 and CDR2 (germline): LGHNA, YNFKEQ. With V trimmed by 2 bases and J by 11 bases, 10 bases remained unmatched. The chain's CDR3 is CASSQKGQEGLYTF. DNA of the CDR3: TGTGCCAGCAGCCAAAAGGGACAGGAGGGACTATACACCTTC.

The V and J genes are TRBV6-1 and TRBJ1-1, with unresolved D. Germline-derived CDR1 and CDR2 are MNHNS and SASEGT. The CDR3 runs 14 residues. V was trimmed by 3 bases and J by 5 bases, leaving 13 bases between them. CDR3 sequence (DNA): TGTGCCAGCAGTGAGGCGAGGCGGGGAACTGAAGCTTTCTTT. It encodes CASSEARRGTEAFF.

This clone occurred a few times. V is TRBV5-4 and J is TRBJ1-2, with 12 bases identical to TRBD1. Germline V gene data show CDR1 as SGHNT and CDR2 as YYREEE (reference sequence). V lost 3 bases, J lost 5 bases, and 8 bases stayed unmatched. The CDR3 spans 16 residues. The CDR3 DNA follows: TGTGCCAGCAGCTCAAACAAGGGACAGGGGGCGTATGGCTACACCTTC. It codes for CASSSNKGQGAYGYTF. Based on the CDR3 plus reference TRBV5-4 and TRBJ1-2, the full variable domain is ETGVTQSPTHLIKTRGQQVTLRCSSQSGHNTVSWYQQALGQGPQFIFQYYREEENGRGNFPPRFSGLQFPNYSSELNVNALELDDSALYLCASSSNKGQGAYGYTFGSGTRLTVV.

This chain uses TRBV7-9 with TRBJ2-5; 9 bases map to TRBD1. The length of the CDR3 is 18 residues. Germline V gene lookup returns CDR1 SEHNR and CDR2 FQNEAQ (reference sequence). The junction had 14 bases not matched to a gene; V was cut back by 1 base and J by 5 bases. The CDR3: CASSLVRTGTGFRETQYF. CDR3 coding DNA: TGTGCCAGCAGCTTAGTGCGAACCGGGACAGGGTTTAGGGAGACCCAGTACTTC.

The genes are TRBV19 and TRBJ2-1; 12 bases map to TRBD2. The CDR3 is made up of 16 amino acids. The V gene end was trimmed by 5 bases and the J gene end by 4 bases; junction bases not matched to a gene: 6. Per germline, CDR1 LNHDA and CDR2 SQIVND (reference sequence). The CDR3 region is CASSYLAGGLYNEQFF. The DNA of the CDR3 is TGTGCCAGTAGTTATCTAGCGGGGGGGCTATACAATGAGCAGTTCTTC.